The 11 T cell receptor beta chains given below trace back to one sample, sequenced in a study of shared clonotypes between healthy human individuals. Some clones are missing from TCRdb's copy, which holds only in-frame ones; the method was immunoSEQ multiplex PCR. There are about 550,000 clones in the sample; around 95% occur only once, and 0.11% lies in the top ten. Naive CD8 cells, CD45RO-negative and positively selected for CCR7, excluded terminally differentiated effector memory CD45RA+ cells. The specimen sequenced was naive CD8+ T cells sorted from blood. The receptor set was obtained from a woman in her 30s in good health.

The CDR3 loop is CASSLETTRRGTDTQYF. The CDR3 DNA reads TGTGCCAGCAGCTTAGAAACAACTAGAAGGGGCACAGATACGCAGTATTTT. The chain carries TRBV7-9 and TRBJ2-3; D is perhaps TRBD2 (5 bases). The CDR3 covers 17 residues. Germline CDR1 reads SEHNR; CDR2 reads FQNEAQ (reference sequence). Trimming removed 1 base at V and 1 base at J, with 15 bases between. Complete variable domain (other parts from reference TRBV7-9 and TRBJ2-3): DTGVSQNPRHKITKRGQNVTFRCDPISEHNRLYWYRQTLGQGPEFLTYFQNEAQLEKSRLLSDRFSAERPKGSFSTLEIQRTEQGDSAMYLCASSLETTRRGTDTQYFGPGTRLTVL.

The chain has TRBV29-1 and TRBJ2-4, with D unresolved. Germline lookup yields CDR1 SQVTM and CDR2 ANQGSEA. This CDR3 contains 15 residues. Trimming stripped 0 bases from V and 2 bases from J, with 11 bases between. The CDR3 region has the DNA TGCAGCGTTGAAGATCTTACCGGGCCCAAAAACATTCAGTACTTC. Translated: CSVEDLTGPKNIQYF.

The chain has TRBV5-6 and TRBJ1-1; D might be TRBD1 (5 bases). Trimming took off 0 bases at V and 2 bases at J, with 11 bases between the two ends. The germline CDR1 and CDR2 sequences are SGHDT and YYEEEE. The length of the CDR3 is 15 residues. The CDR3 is CASSLVFRENTEAFF. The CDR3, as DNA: TGTGCCAGCAGCTTGGTGTTCAGGGAAAACACTGAAGCTTTCTTT.

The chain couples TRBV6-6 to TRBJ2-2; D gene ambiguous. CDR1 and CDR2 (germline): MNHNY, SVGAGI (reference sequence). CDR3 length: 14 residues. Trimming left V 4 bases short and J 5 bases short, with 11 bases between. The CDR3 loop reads CASSFGVITGELFF. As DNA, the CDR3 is TGTGCCAGCAGTTTTGGGGTTATAACCGGGGAGCTGTTTTTT.

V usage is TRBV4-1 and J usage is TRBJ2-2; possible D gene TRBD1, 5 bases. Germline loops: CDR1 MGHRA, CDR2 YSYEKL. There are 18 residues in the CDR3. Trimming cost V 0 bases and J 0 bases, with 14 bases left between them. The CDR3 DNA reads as TGCGCCAGCAGCCAAGATCCAACAGGAGCCACGAACACCGGGGAGCTGTTTTTT. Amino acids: CASSQDPTGATNTGELFF.

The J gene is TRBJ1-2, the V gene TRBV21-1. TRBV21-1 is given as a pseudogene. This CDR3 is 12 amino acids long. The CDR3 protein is CASSKRSSDYTF. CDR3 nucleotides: TGTGCCAGCAGCAAACGTTCTAGCGACTACACCTTC.

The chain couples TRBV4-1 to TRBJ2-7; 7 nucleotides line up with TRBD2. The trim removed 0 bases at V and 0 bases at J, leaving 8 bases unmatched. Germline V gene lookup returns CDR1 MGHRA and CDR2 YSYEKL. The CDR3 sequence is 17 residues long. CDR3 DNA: TGCGCCAGCAGCCAAGATGTCCTAGCGGTCTTCTCCTACGAGCAGTACTTC. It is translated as CASSQDVLAVFSYEQYF.

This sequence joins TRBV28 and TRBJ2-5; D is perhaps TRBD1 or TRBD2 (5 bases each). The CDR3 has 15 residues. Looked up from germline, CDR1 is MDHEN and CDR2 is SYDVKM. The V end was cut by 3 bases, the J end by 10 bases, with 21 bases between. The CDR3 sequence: CASSFRGLTKGDQYF. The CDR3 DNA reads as TGTGCCAGCAGTTTTCGTGGCTTGACTAAAGGGGACCAGTACTTC.

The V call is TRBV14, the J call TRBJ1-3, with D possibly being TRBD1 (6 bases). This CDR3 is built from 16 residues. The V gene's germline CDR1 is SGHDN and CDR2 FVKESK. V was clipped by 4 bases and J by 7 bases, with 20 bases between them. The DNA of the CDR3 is TGTGCCAGCAGCCGAGGTGCTGGTCCAGGGGAGAACACCATATATTTT. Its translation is CASSRGAGPGENTIYF.

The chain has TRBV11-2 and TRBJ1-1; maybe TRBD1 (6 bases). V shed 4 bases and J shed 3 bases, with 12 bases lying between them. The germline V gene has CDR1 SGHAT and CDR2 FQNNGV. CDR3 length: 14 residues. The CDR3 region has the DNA TGTGCCAGCAGCTCTACAGGGTGGGACACTGAAGCTTTCTTT. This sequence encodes CASSSTGWDTEAFF.

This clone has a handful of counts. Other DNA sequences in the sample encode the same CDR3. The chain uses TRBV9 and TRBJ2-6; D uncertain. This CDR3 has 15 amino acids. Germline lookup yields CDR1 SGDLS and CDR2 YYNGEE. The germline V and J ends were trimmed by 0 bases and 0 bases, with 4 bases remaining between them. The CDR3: CASSVGGSGANVLTF. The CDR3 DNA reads TGTGCCAGCAGCGTAGGGGGCTCTGGGGCCAACGTCCTGACTTTC. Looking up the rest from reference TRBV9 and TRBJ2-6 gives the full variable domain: DSGVTQTPKHLITATGQRVTLRCSPRSGDLSVYWYQQSLDQGLQFLIQYYNGEERAKGNILERFSAQQFPDLHSELNLSSLELGDSALYFCASSVGGSGANVLTFGAGSRLTVL.